This T cell receptor beta chain was recovered during a study of metastatic and nonmetastatic thyroid tumors. Study background: Repertoires of blood and of tissue (tumor or nodule) from malignant and benign thyroid patients were compared.

This CDR3 spans 16 amino acids. The V gene's germline CDR1 is SGHTA and CDR2 FQGTGA. This clone has at least ten counts. Antigen specificity is unknown. One junction end does not reproduce the germline sequence, and a read error may be involved. TCRdb re-clonotyped the PCR reads through MiXCR. The profile shows roughly 55,000 clones, around 15% of them singletons. Study-level results: For both blood and tumor, malignant thyroid tumors reportedly showed significantly higher TCR beta diversity than benign nodules did.

Treatment of any kind had been given to no patient before thyroid surgery. This clonotype was sampled from a male donor with papillary thyroid cancer or a benign thyroid nodule (not recorded which). Some clones in this sample may be carry-over from other donors' samples. The material sequenced was blood. The V gene is TRBV7-3, the J gene TRBJ2-2, with TRBD2 matching 9 bases. CDR3 coding DNA: TGTGCCGGCAGCTTAAGCGGGGGGAGGAACACCGGGGAGCTGTTTTTT. Translation gives CAGSLSGGRNTGELFF.